The 17 T cell receptor beta chains given below trace back to one sample, sequenced in a study of blood T cells in healthy people across ages. Together with a sample-barcoded 5' primer, a J-beta primer mix was included in a second PCR lasting roughly 6 to 12 cycles. TCRdb reprocessed the 5' RACE reads via MiXCR and lists one record per CDR3 protein. The table records approximately 800,000 distinct CDR3 sequences, about 25% of them present only once. The same sample was also used in a study of T cells of mothers and their children.

The sequencing sample was made of blood. These receptors were obtained from a boy younger than 18 in good health.

The chain employs TRBV2 and TRBJ1-5, with no clear D. The CDR3 runs to 14 residues. Deletions cut 6 bases from V and 5 bases from J, with 14 bases between. Germline values: CDR1 SNHLY, CDR2 FYNNEI. The CDR3 sequence: CASSTGSVYQPQHF. CDR3 DNA: TGTGCCAGCAGCACGGGGAGCGTTTATCAGCCCCAGCATTTT.

The gene calls are TRBV29-1 and TRBJ1-4; a weak D match, TRBD1 (6 bases). The germline gives CDR1 SQVTM, CDR2 ANQGSEA. Trimming removed 4 bases at V and 5 bases at J, with 14 bases between. The CDR3 length is 14 residues. The CDR3 loop reads CSVAVGTPNEKLFF. CDR3 coding DNA: TGCAGCGTTGCCGTCGGGACACCGAATGAAAAACTGTTTTTT.

The V and J genes are TRBV29-1 and TRBJ2-1; no definite D call. The end of the DNA is better explained by TRBJ2-5, so the J call may be wrong. CDR1 SQVTM and CDR2 ANQGSEA come from the germline V gene. The CDR3 has 15 amino acids. CDR3 amino acids: CSVEVRSSPQETQYF. CDR3 nucleotides: TGCAGCGTTGAAGTGAGGAGCAGCCCCCAAGAGACCCAGTACTTC.

This clonotype has ten or more counts. The gene calls are TRBV5-4 and TRBJ2-7; possible D gene TRBD1, 5 bases. The CDR3 length is 15 residues. Trimming shortened V by 0 bases and J by 3 bases, and 13 bases separated the two germline ends. The germline CDR1 and CDR2 sequences are SGHNT and YYREEE (reference sequence). CDR3 coding DNA: TGTGCCAGCAGCTTGGCCGTCGACAGCAGCTACGAGCAGTACTTC. It translates to CASSLAVDSSYEQYF.

This clonotype was found a few times. V gene TRBV5-1 combines with J gene TRBJ2-5; D ambiguous. The germline V gene encodes CDR1 SGHRS and CDR2 YFSETQ. This CDR3 region has 14 residues. V was trimmed by 4 bases and J by 2 bases, leaving 12 bases between them. The DNA for the CDR3 is TGCGCCAGCAGCCAACCCGGGCCACAAGAGACCCAGTACTTC. It is translated as CASSQPGPQETQYF.

This clonotype has a handful of counts. The chain uses TRBV6-2 or TRBV6-3 and TRBJ1-6; 8 bases fit TRBD1. V was clipped by 5 bases and J by 9 bases; unmatched bases: 9. This CDR3 has 15 amino acids. Germline CDR1 reads MNHEY; CDR2 reads SVGEGT. The CDR3 sequence: CASSDPGQVRSPLHF. For the CDR3, the DNA is TGTGCCAGCAGTGATCCGGGACAGGTCCGTTCACCCCTCCACTTT.

The chain recombines TRBV29-1 with TRBJ2-3, with 7 nucleotides matching TRBD2. Germline assignment: CDR1 SQVTM and CDR2 ANQGSEA. Trimming removed 7 bases from V and 3 bases from J; junction bases left unmatched: 16. This CDR3 has 16 residues. CDR3 residues: CSGLREGGPHTDTQYF. CDR3 nucleotides: TGCAGCGGTCTAAGGGAGGGAGGGCCTCATACAGATACGCAGTATTTT.

A remark on this clonotype: At one of its ends the junction is not consistent with the germline gene, which may arise from a read error. V is TRBV3-1 and J is TRBJ2-5; no firm D call. The J call could be wrong; TRBJ2-7 is a better fit for the DNA end. This CDR3 region has 15 residues. Germline V gene lookup returns CDR1 LGHDT and CDR2 YNNKEL (reference sequence). CDR3 nucleotide sequence: TGTGCCGGCAGCCAAAAAGGCCTTCCGTTAGACGAGCAGTACTTC. Protein: CAGSQKGLPLDEQYF.

This clonotype was observed a handful of times. V usage is TRBV25-1 and J usage is TRBJ1-4; D uncertain. Trimming shortened V by 4 bases and J by 6 bases, and 21 bases separated the two germline ends. Germline V gives CDR1 MGHDK, CDR2 SYGVNS. The CDR3 consists of 17 residues. This CDR3 reads CASSGLGRSLWDEKLFF. For the CDR3, the DNA is TGTGCCAGCAGTGGATTAGGTAGGAGCCTATGGGATGAAAAACTGTTTTTT.

This clonotype showed up just a few times. The chain couples TRBV20-1 to TRBJ1-2; D unclear. CDR1 and CDR2 (germline): DFQATT, SNEGSKA (reference sequence). V was pared by 3 bases and J by 2 bases, with 7 bases between. The CDR3 consists of 12 residues. CDR3: CSASMGNYGYTF. The DNA for the CDR3 is TGCAGTGCTAGTATGGGGAACTATGGCTACACCTTC.

Only a few counts were recorded for this clonotype. The gene calls are TRBV27 and TRBJ2-5; 7 positions agree with TRBD1. The DNA end is a closer match to TRBJ2-7, so the J assignment may be wrong. The V gene's germline CDR1 is MNHEY and CDR2 SMNVEV (reference sequence). The CDR3 extends over 15 amino acids. The CDR3: CASSLSGQISYEQYF. The CDR3 region has the DNA TGTGCCAGCAGTTTATCGGGACAGATCTCCTACGAGCAGTACTTC.

The table lists this clonotype with a few counts. The J gene is TRBJ2-3, the V gene TRBV18; D ambiguous. Trimming pared 6 bases from V and 14 bases from J, leaving 18 bases between. This CDR3 has 12 amino acids. Per the germline V gene, CDR1 is KGHSH and CDR2 is LQKENI. CDR3 coding DNA: TGTGCCAGCTCCCCCAGCGCTTCGCCGCGGTATTTT. It translates to CASSPSASPRYF.

This clonotype was seen more than once but under ten times. This chain uses TRBV4-3 with TRBJ1-6; D is unclear. CDR1 is LGHNA, CDR2 YSLEER, per germline. Trimming shortened V by 1 base and J by 7 bases, and 11 bases separated the two germline ends. The CDR3 runs to 15 residues. The CDR3 sequence: CASSQVATANSPLHF. CDR3 DNA: TGCGCCAGCAGCCAAGTTGCCACAGCAAATTCACCCCTCCACTTT.

This rearrangement joins TRBV24-1 to TRBJ2-7; D gene unclear. The DNA end lines up better with TRBJ2-1; the J call may be wrong. Germline V gene lookup returns CDR1 KGHDR and CDR2 SFDVKD. This CDR3 has 11 residues. The CDR3 region is CATSWGLQQFF. In DNA form, the CDR3 reads TGTGCCACCAGTTGGGGTCTCCAGCAGTTCTTC.

This clonotype was counted only a few times. This sequence joins TRBV29-1 and TRBJ2-3; D call uncertain. Germline V gives CDR1 SQVTM, CDR2 ANQGSEA. The CDR3 is made up of 12 amino acids. V was cut by 6 bases and J by 2 bases, with 9 bases left in between. The CDR3 sequence: CSVITFTDTQYF. CDR3 bases: TGCAGCGTAATCACCTTCACAGATACGCAGTATTTT.

The V gene is TRBV5-1, the J gene TRBJ1-1; 10 bases agree with TRBD1. The CDR3 is 16 amino acids. The J segment lost 3 bases and the V segment lost 4 bases, leaving 9 bases of the junction unmatched. Germline lookup yields CDR1 SGHRS and CDR2 YFSETQ. The CDR3 bases are TGCGCCAGCAGCGTCGGGACAGGGGTTCGGGACACTGAAGCTTTCTTT. Amino acid sequence: CASSVGTGVRDTEAFF.

V usage is TRBV7-2 and J usage is TRBJ2-1; 11 positions match TRBD2. With V trimmed by 7 bases and J by 3 bases, 11 bases remained unmatched. Germline V gives CDR1 SGHTA, CDR2 FQGNSA. This CDR3 has 17 amino acids. CDR3 DNA: TGTGCCAGCAATGGACAGGGAGGACTAGCGGGCTACAATGAGCAGTTCTTC. The encoded protein is CASNGQGGLAGYNEQFF.